The rows below give T cell receptor beta chains drawn from one sample of a study of OX40 agonist ivuxolimab in advanced cancers. TCRdb keeps only in-frame clones here, not all; method: immunoSEQ multiplex PCR. The sample shows about 110,000 clones, under 95% of them seen only once. Sequences were derived from CD4+ or CD8+ T cells sorted from blood, sampled in a trial of the OX40 agonist ivuxolimab. The receptors stem from an adult with an advanced solid tumor such as melanoma, head and neck, liver or kidney cancer. Both conserved end residues are part of each CDR3. The order of the fields is V gene, D gene, clone size, J gene, CDR3 length, CDR3 protein, CDR3 DNA. D genes are given only for firm matches. The listing skips clone size in some rows; elsewhere it reads once, few, many or a size class.

>TRBV5-1|.|.|TRBJ2-7|14
CASSSGLGSYEQYF
TGCGCCAGCAGCAGCGGACTGGGTTCCTACGAGCAGTACTTC
>TRBV30|TRBD2|.|TRBJ2-2|16
CAWSVLSGRGTGELFF
TGTGCCTGGAGTGTACTTAGCGGGAGAGGGACCGGGGAGCTGTTTTTT
>TRBV18|TRBD1|.|TRBJ2-7|14
CASSPGTDSYEQYF
TGTGCCAGCTCACCCGGGACAGACTCCTACGAGCAGTACTTC
>TRBV27|.|few|TRBJ2-3|13
CASSFTRMNTQYF
TGTGCCAGCAGTTTTACGAGGATGAATACGCAGTATTTT
>TRBV5-4|.|.|TRBJ2-7|14
CASSQANAAYEQYF
TGTGCCAGCAGCCAAGCAAACGCCGCCTACGAGCAGTACTTC
>TRBV7-9|.|.|TRBJ1-4|14
CASSFGQINEKLFF
TGTGCCAGCAGCTTCGGACAGATAAATGAAAAACTGTTTTTT
>TRBV10-3|.|.|TRBJ2-5|15
CAISERSGDQETQYF
TGTGCCATCAGTGAAAGGTCGGGGGACCAAGAGACCCAGTACTTC
>TRBV6-1|.|.|TRBJ1-6|13
CGATVTYNSPLHF
TGTGGAGCGACAGTTACCTATAATTCACCCCTCCACTTT
>TRBV27|TRBD1|.|TRBJ1-5|19
CASSLWTGTGQLEDQPQHF
TGTGCCAGCAGTCTTTGGACAGGCACGGGGCAGTTAGAGGATCAGCCCCAGCATTTT
>TRBV7-2|.|.|TRBJ1-1|12
CASSPAAGEAFF
TGTGCCAGCAGCCCGGCCGCAGGGGAAGCTTTCTTT
>TRBV30|.|once|TRBJ2-2|15
CAWSQVTLDTGELFF
TGTGCCTGGAGCCAGGTAACACTGGACACCGGGGAGCTGTTTTTT
>TRBV7-2|.|.|TRBJ2-7|11
CASSRIYEQYF
TGTGCCAGCAGCCGAATCTACGAGCAGTACTTC
>TRBV5-6|.|.|TRBJ2-5|15
CASSLGLGISETQYF
TGTGCCAGCAGCTTGGGACTAGGTATTTCGGAGACCCAGTACTTC
>TRBV19|TRBD1|.|TRBJ1-5|15
CASSMGQISNQPQHF
TGTGCCAGTAGTATGGGACAGATTAGCAATCAGCCCCAGCATTTT
>TRBV4-1|.|.|TRBJ2-1|14
CASSQPLGTNEQFF
TGCGCCAGCAGCCAACCCCTCGGGACGAATGAGCAGTTCTTC
>TRBV4-2|.|.|TRBJ2-3|15
CASSQDRGNTDTQYF
TGTGCCAGCAGCCAAGACAGGGGTAACACAGATACGCAGTATTTT
>TRBV5-4|.|.|TRBJ2-7|13
CASSRYRVLEQYF
TGTGCCAGCAGTCGGTACAGGGTTCTCGAGCAGTACTTC
>TRBV27|.|.|TRBJ2-7|13
CASSLPSFGEQYF
TGTGCCAGCAGTCTCCCCTCCTTTGGTGAGCAGTACTTC
>TRBV6-5|.|.|TRBJ2-7|15
CASSPLRGNSYEQYF
TGTGCCAGCAGCCCCTTACGGGGAAACTCCTACGAGCAGTACTTC
>TRBV13|TRBD2|.|TRBJ2-1|18
CASIGGVAGLSSYNEQFF
TGTGCCAGCATCGGGGGAGTAGCGGGCCTTAGCTCCTACAATGAGCAGTTCTTC
>TRBV7-2|.|.|TRBJ2-3|15
CASSSALLDTDTQYF
TGTGCCAGCAGCTCCGCTCTTCTAGACACAGATACGCAGTATTTT
>TRBV19|TRBD1|.|TRBJ2-7|14
CASSRTRQGEEQYF
TGTGCCAGTAGTCGGACCCGACAGGGGGAAGAGCAGTACTTC
>TRBV11-3|.|.|TRBJ2-5|14
CASSLQQGKETQYF
TGTGCCAGCAGCTTACAACAGGGTAAAGAGACCCAGTACTTC
>TRBV11-3|.|.|TRBJ1-6|13
CASSLNRDSPLHF
TGTGCCAGCAGCTTGAACAGAGATTCACCCCTCCACTTT
>TRBV18|TRBD2|.|TRBJ2-5|15
CASSPERGGPETQYF
TGTGCCAGCTCACCAGAGCGGGGGGGCCCGGAGACCCAGTACTTC
>TRBV30|.|.|TRBJ1-2|12
CAWTLGVYGYTF
TGTGCCTGGACACTCGGTGTCTATGGCTACACCTTC